Below, 12 T cell receptor beta chains from the same sample are listed, as sequenced in a study of blood T cell repertoires in COVID-19. Sequencing was performed with immunoSEQ multiplex PCR; in TCRdb, only in-frame clones are kept and a portion is missing. The sample has about 180,000 clones, around 90% seen once. Sequenced material: PBMCs or T cells enriched from blood (not recorded which). These receptor sequences come from a woman aged 18-29 years who had recovered from COVID-19.

V is TRBV11-1 and J is TRBJ2-1; TRBD1 matches 10 bases. The CDR3 extends over 14 amino acids. CDR1 is SGHAT, CDR2 FQDESV, per germline (reference sequence). J lost 8 bases, V lost 6 bases, and 7 bases had no gene match. The CDR3 DNA follows: TGTGCCAGCAGAGAAAGACAGGGGGCTTATGAGCAGTTCTTC. Translated: CASRERQGAYEQFF.

This chain connects TRBV6-2 or TRBV6-3 to TRBJ1-5; the D is unclear. Per the germline V gene, CDR1 is MNHEY and CDR2 is SVGEGT. Deletions cut 3 bases from V and 9 bases from J, with 9 bases between. The CDR3 loop spans 12 amino acids. This chain's CDR3 is CASSYSVVPQHF. CDR3 nucleotide sequence: TGTGCCAGCAGTTATAGTGTGGTGCCCCAGCATTTT.

The DNA for the CDR3 is TGTGCCAGCAGGATCGGACTAGCGGGAGGGTACAATGAGCAGTTCTTC. It translates to CASRIGLAGGYNEQFF. This sequence joins TRBV2 and TRBJ2-1, with TRBD2 identical over 15 bases. CDR1 SNHLY and CDR2 FYNNEI come from the germline V gene. CDR3 length: 16 residues. The junction had 4 bases not matched to a gene; V was cut back by 6 bases and J by 4 bases.

The J gene is TRBJ1-5, the V gene TRBV19, with TRBD1 as a possible D gene (6 bases). V lost 10 bases, J lost 5 bases, and 27 bases lay in between. The CDR3 totals 17 residues. Germline V CDR1 and CDR2: LNHDA, SQIVND (reference sequence). The CDR3 DNA reads TGTGCCAAACCCCGCCCCCTTCGTCAGGGGATCGATCAGCCCCAGCATTTT. Translation gives CAKPRPLRQGIDQPQHF.

The CDR3 DNA reads TGTGCCAGCAGTGACGCTAGCGGGAGGGACGATACGCAGTATTTT. This gives the protein CASSDASGRDDTQYF. The V gene is TRBV2, the J gene TRBJ2-3, with TRBD2 identical over 12 bases. Germline V gene lookup returns CDR1 SNHLY and CDR2 FYNNEI. After removal of 3 bases from V and 6 bases from J, the junction contained 4 bases not matched to a gene. The CDR3 is made up of 15 amino acids.

In this sample, this clone turned up a few times. The V call is TRBV5-1, the J call TRBJ2-2, with TRBD2 as a possible D gene (5 bases). The germline V gene has CDR1 SGHRS and CDR2 YFSETQ. V was clipped by 0 bases and J by 4 bases, with 16 bases between them. CDR3 length: 17 residues. For the CDR3, the DNA is TGCGCCAGCAGCTTGGCGGTTCCGGGGAGTAGCACCGGGGAGCTGTTTTTT. The encoded protein is CASSLAVPGSSTGELFF.

The chain joins TRBV7-9 to TRBJ1-5; 7 bases are shared with TRBD1. After removal of 1 base from V and 0 bases from J, the junction contained 12 bases not matched to a gene. The germline V gene encodes CDR1 SEHNR and CDR2 FQNEAQ (reference sequence). CDR3 size: 19 residues. The CDR3 DNA is TGTGCCAGCAGCTTAGGATTGGAACAGGGGACGGGTAGCAATCAGCCCCAGCATTTT. The encoded protein is CASSLGLEQGTGSNQPQHF.

The chain couples TRBV14 to TRBJ1-5, with 7 bases matching TRBD1. Germline V gives CDR1 SGHDN, CDR2 FVKESK. V lost 0 bases, J lost 4 bases, and 9 bases stayed unmatched. The CDR3 totals 17 residues. CDR3 in amino acids: CASSQDSPTGNNQPQHF. The CDR3 nucleotides are TGTGCCAGCAGCCAAGATTCCCCGACAGGGAATAATCAGCCCCAGCATTTT.

This rearrangement joins TRBV18 to TRBJ2-1; the D gene is possibly TRBD1 (6 bases). The CDR3 is made up of 15 amino acids. CDR1 and CDR2 (germline): KGHSH, LQKENI. The V and J ends lost 2 bases and 0 bases respectively, with 8 bases between them. For the CDR3, the DNA is TGTGCCAGCTCACCAACAGGGAGCTCCTACAATGAGCAGTTCTTC. Residues: CASSPTGSSYNEQFF.

The CDR3 nucleotides are TGCGCCAGCAGCGGGGGCCTTACAGGGAATCCCACAGTCTACACCTTC. It translates to CASSGGLTGNPTVYTF. The chain is built from TRBV4-1 and TRBJ1-2; TRBD1 might be the D (6 bases). The CDR3 has 16 residues. Per the germline V gene, CDR1 is MGHRA and CDR2 is YSYEKL. V was trimmed by 5 bases and J by 10 bases, leaving 26 bases between them.

In this sample, this clone turned up once. This chain uses TRBV6-2 or TRBV6-3 with TRBJ2-3, with 14 bases aligning to TRBD2. The CDR3 spans 16 residues. Germline CDR1 reads MNHEY; CDR2 reads SVGEGT. V lost 1 base, J lost 9 bases, and 6 bases stayed unmatched. The CDR3, as DNA: TGTGCCAGCAGTTACTTACCGGGACTAGCGGGAGAGACGCAGTATTTT. The encoded protein is CASSYLPGLAGETQYF.

The table lists this clone with a count of one. The chain carries TRBV4-1 and TRBJ1-5; D remains ambiguous. The germline gives CDR1 MGHRA, CDR2 YSYEKL. The CDR3 length is 15 residues. The V gene lost 0 bases and the J gene lost 10 bases, with 16 bases spanning the gap. The CDR3 is CASSQDQTVLEPQHF. For the CDR3, the DNA is TGCGCCAGCAGCCAAGATCAAACAGTACTTGAACCCCAGCATTTT.